A single sample gave rise to the 15 T cell receptor beta chains below, sequenced in a study of cytomegalovirus exposure and HLA in healthy donors. In the PCR, 60 Vbeta and 13 Jbeta primers were used. Here immunoSEQ multiplex PCR was the method, and the copy in TCRdb shows in-frame clones only, minus some. Among 150,000 to 200,000 clones listed, roughly 80% were seen once. Sequencing was performed on PBMCs. Receptors originate from a human donor in good health.

The chain is built from TRBV6-6 and TRBJ1-6, with 9 positions matching TRBD1. J lost 9 bases, V lost 6 bases, and 6 bases had no gene match. In germline, CDR1 is MNHNY, CDR2 SVGAGI (reference sequence). This CDR3 is built from 14 residues. DNA of the CDR3: TGTGCCAGCAGCTATACAGGGGGCTCTTCACCCCTCCACTTT. It translates to CASSYTGGSSPLHF.

The CDR3, as DNA: TGTGCCAGCAGCAAAGCTATGACAGGGGGGTTGAACACTGAAGCTTTCTTT. Amino acid sequence: CASSKAMTGGLNTEAFF. The genes are TRBV21-1 and TRBJ1-1; the table's D call, TRBD1, has no DNA check behind it. TRBV21-1 is tagged as a pseudogene. The CDR3 has 17 residues.

The chain is built from TRBV4-1 and TRBJ2-4, with 16 bases identical to TRBD2. Germline CDR1 is MGHRA and CDR2 is YSYEKL. The V and J ends lost 3 bases and 0 bases, in that order; junction bases with no gene match: 2. CDR3 length: 18 amino acids. CDR3 in amino acids: CASSQGLAGGRAKNIQYF. The CDR3 bases are TGCGCCAGCAGCCAGGGACTAGCGGGGGGGCGAGCCAAAAACATTCAGTACTTC.

In this sample, this clone turned up once. The V and J genes are TRBV29-1 and TRBJ1-1; 7 nucleotides match TRBD1. Germline V gene sequence: CDR1 SQVTM, CDR2 ANQGSEA. Trimming cost V 3 bases and J 11 bases; bases outside gene matches: 6. CDR3 size: 11 residues. The CDR3 bases are TGCAGCGTTGATGAAAGGGGACAGGCTTTCTTT. Encoded protein: CSVDERGQAFF.

The chain recombines TRBV4-3 with TRBJ2-1, with TRBD2 matching 8 bases. Trimming took 4 bases from V and 7 from J; bases not matched to a gene: 15. The CDR3 sequence is 17 residues long. Per germline, CDR1 LGHNA and CDR2 YSLEER. CDR3 sequence: CASSPMSWTSPRNEQFF. The CDR3 DNA follows: TGCGCCAGCAGCCCGATGTCCTGGACTAGCCCGCGGAATGAGCAGTTCTTC.

This clone was recorded only once. The V gene is TRBV30, the J gene TRBJ1-2, with D hard to call. The CDR3 runs 14 residues. Germline values: CDR1 GTSNPN, CDR2 SVGIG (reference sequence). The V gene lost 0 bases and the J gene lost 6 bases, with 14 bases spanning the gap. The DNA for the CDR3 is TGTGCCTGGAGTGTTGGGCAGGCCCTCAATGGCTACACCTTC. It translates to CAWSVGQALNGYTF.

As for this clone: Other DNA sequences in the sample encode the same CDR3. The chain carries TRBV9 and TRBJ1-1; 7 nucleotides line up with TRBD1. The CDR3 is 14 amino acids. The V and J ends lost 0 bases and 4 bases, in that order; junction bases with no gene match: 3. Germline V gene sequence: CDR1 SGDLS, CDR2 YYNGEE. CDR3 protein: CASSVVAGGTEAFF. As DNA, the CDR3 is TGTGCCAGCAGCGTAGTGGCAGGGGGCACTGAAGCTTTCTTT.

This clone was picked up one time. V and J are TRBV6-5 and TRBJ2-5, with 7 bases fitting TRBD2. In germline, CDR1 is MNHEY, CDR2 SVGAGI. This CDR3 has 15 residues. After removal of 2 bases from V and 1 base from J, the junction contained 4 bases not matched to a gene. The CDR3 region is CASSYQAGLQETQYF. The DNA of the CDR3 is TGTGCCAGCAGTTACCAAGCGGGACTCCAAGAGACCCAGTACTTC.

CDR3 in DNA: TGCGCCAGCAGCTTGGGGACAGGGAGCGAAGCTTTCTTT. Protein sequence: CASSLGTGSEAFF. This chain uses TRBV5-1 with TRBJ1-1; the match to TRBD1 covers 8 bases. Trimming took 0 bases from V and 8 from J; bases not matched to a gene: 3. The CDR3 contains 13 residues. Looked up from germline, CDR1 is SGHRS and CDR2 is YFSETQ.

The rearrangement uses TRBV27 and TRBJ2-5; TRBD2 might be the D (5 bases). With 6 bases removed from V and 2 bases from J, the gap between germline ends came to 13 bases. The CDR3 length is 14 residues. The germline V gene encodes CDR1 MNHEY and CDR2 SMNVEV (reference sequence). The CDR3 bases are TGTGCCAGCAGCCCGAGGGCTGAGCAAGAGACCCAGTACTTC. This gives the protein CASSPRAEQETQYF.

The chain links TRBV7-9 to TRBJ1-5; D is perhaps TRBD1 (5 bases). The length of the CDR3 is 13 residues. From germline, CDR1 is SEHNR and CDR2 FQNEAQ (reference sequence). The V end lost 2 bases, the J end lost 5 bases, and 7 bases lay between the germline ends. In nucleotides, the CDR3 is TGTGCCAGCAGCTTAATAGGGGATCAGCCCCAGCATTTT. It translates to CASSLIGDQPQHF.

About this clone itself: One end of the junction fails to match germline, which may point to a read error. This sequence joins TRBV7-9 and TRBJ2-7, with D perhaps TRBD1 or TRBD2 (5 bases each). Germline V gives CDR1 SEHNR, CDR2 FQNEAQ (reference sequence). The CDR3 extends over 15 amino acids. CDR3 sequence (DNA): TGTGCCAGCAGCCTAGCCCAGGGATTGATTTACGAGCAGTACTTC. It is translated as CASSLAQGLIYEQYF.

This clone has a single count. The chain links TRBV7-9 to TRBJ1-1; the D gene is possibly TRBD1 (5 bases). V lost 7 bases and J lost 0, with 9 bases in between. Germline CDR1 is SEHNR and CDR2 is FQNEAQ (reference sequence). This CDR3 is built from 13 residues. The CDR3, as DNA: TGTGCCAGCAACGCACAGGTGAACACTGAAGCTTTCTTT. It yields the protein CASNAQVNTEAFF.

This clone has just one count. V and J are TRBV7-8 and TRBJ1-6, with D perhaps matching TRBD1 (5 bases). In germline, CDR1 is SGHVS, CDR2 FQNEAQ. CDR3 length equals 13 residues. Trimming pared 6 bases from V and 10 bases from J, leaving 13 bases between. The CDR3 bases are TGTGCCAGCAGTCAACAGGCGGGGTCACCCCTCCACTTT. Its protein is CASSQQAGSPLHF.

The chain joins TRBV5-1 to TRBJ2-7; TRBD1 matches 7 bases. Germline values: CDR1 SGHRS, CDR2 YFSETQ. The junction had 14 bases not matched to a gene; V was cut back by 4 bases and J by 7 bases. The CDR3 is 15 residues long. Here the CDR3 DNA reads TGCGCCAGCAGCCCGTACCCAGGGGGTCAGCAGGAGCAGTACTTC. This translates into CASSPYPGGQQEQYF.